This T cell receptor beta chain originates from a study of cytomegalovirus exposure and HLA in healthy donors (dated by TCRdb to 2016 to 2017). The study in broad terms: A later analysis indicated that the roughly 130 validation repertoires were generated on the platform also employed for the 720 or so repertoires of the first cohort. To predict cytomegalovirus infection status, the study brought together high-throughput TCR immunosequencing, statistical association of individual TCRs with disease status, and machine learning. A separate validation cohort of 100 to 150 different subjects was used in addition to the 666-subject first cohort. The study aimed to test whether signatures of past pathogen exposure could be identified by cataloging public T cell receptors. Points the paper makes about the study in general: A later analysis found that TCRs clustered in the first cohort also tended to co-occur in the roughly 110 validation repertoires, with 94% of cluster scores above 0. A total of 150 to 200 TCR beta chains were listed by the study as associated with cytomegalovirus. While some public TCRs were present in many individuals, most TCR sequences turned up only very rarely across donors. The authors suggested that the approach could potentially be extended to other disease states and immunological phenotypes. A later analysis had no HLA typing for the validation cohort, so co-occurrence there was scored across all 110 or so repertoires. In vitro tests confirmed that a few of the cytomegalovirus-associated TCR beta chains recognize cytomegalovirus antigens. The classifier was reported to diagnose cytomegalovirus status with high specificity and sensitivity in both the original and validation cohorts.

Library prep was done by the immunoSEQ multiplex PCR assay. The source study handled its data this way. A statistical classification framework was built to diagnose cytomegalovirus status from the catalog of TCR beta chain sequences. What TCRdb holds here is the immuneACCESS table cut down to in-frame rearrangements. Part of the clones is not present; checked against another copy, under half of the missing clones reflect an unresolved V gene, and the others are unexplained. V and J calls and clone size are as listed in that table; D and trimming were resolved from the DNA. The sample records roughly 170,000 clones, about four fifths of which are singletons. Under 3.5% of the sample is taken by the ten largest. A word on this clone: Its antigen is still unknown. Base quality data are lacking; no much larger clone is found one base away.

Trimming takes 8 bases from V and 1 base from J, and the germline ends sit 14 bases apart. The germline V gene supplies CDR1 MNHNS and CDR2 SASEGT. From cysteine to phenylalanine, the CDR3 is 14 amino acids long. The only DNA kept is the CDR3, 42 bases in frame from the first base. The donors were included in the validation cohort of roughly 120 subjects, a group kept apart from the approximately 670-subject first cohort. The source material was PBMCs. This TCR was sampled from a woman aged 18 to 35 in good health and CMV-seropositive. The receptor chain draws on TRBV6-1 and TRBJ1-1; possibly the D gene is TRBD1, per 6 matching bases. The DNA sequence reads TGTGCCAGCTGGCAGGGGACATCGAACACTGAAGCTTTCTTT. Protein translation: CASWQGTSNTEAFF.